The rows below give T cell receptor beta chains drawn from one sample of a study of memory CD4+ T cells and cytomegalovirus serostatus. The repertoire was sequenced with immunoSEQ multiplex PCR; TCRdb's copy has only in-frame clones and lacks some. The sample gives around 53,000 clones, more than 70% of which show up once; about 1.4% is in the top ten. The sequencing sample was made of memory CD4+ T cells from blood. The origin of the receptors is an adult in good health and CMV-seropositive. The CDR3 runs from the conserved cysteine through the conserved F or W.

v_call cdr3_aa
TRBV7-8 CASSLVPSTGARKLFF
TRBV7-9 CASSLAGPLNTEAFF
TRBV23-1 CASSQSKGREQPQHF
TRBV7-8 CASSLGEQRRDEQYF
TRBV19 CASSTTDTQYF
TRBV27 CASSSGGGAYGTGELFF
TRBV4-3 CASSQDLNSGGSDTQYF
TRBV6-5 CASSYPGNLKDTEAFF
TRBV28 CASNKAGAAYNEQFF
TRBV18 CASSPRAGIYSGNTIYF
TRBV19 CASKTGQYNQPQHF
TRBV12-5 CASGSNGGATSGRAYNEQFF
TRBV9 CASSVHKDSPLHF
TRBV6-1 CASSGYRGQPQHF
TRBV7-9 CASSLGKQGVDEKLFF
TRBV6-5 CASSCGQGKLETQYF
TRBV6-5 CASSPRLAGYNEQFF
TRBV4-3 CASSLQGLNSPLHF
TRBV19 CASSTRLDQPQHF
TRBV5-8 CASSLWWGRNTGELFF
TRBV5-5 CASSLGQSSTDTQYF
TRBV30 CAWGGTRSSPLHF
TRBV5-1 CASSLGQPYTEAFF
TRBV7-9 CASSLGQGGGTQYF
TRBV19 CASTLSGTSAIGELFF